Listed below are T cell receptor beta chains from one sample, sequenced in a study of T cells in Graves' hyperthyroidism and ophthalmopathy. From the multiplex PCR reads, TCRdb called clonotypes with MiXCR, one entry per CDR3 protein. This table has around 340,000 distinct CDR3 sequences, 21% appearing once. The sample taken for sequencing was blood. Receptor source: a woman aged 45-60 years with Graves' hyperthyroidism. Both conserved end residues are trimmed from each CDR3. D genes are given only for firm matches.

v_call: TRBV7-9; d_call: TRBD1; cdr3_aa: ASSPGQGADTQY
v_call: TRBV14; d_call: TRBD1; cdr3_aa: ASSQRTDRGYPYEQY
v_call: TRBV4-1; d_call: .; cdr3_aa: ASSPRERAEAF
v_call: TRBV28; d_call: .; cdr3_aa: ASSISGAEANYGYT
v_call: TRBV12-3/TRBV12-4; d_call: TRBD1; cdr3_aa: ASTPGQGYGYT
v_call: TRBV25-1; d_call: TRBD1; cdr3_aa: ASSVPGQGANEQY
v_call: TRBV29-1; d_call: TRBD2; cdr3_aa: SLQSDLAGNEQF
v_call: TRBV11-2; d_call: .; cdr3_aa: ASSRIQGGEQY
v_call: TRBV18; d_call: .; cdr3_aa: ASSPEDPAF
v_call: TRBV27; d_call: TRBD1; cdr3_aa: ASRLRGLSSMNTEAF
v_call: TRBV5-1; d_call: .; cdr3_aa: ASSLRGQYQETQY
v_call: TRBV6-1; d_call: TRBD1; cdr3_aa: ASSTRQGGYT
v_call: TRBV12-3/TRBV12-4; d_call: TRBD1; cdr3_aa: ASSRRGAGYGYT
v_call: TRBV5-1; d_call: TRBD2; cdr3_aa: ASSSSGSSNEQF
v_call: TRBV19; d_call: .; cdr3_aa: ASHLGMNTEAF
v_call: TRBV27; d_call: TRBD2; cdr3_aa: ASSLLGTSGGTQETQY
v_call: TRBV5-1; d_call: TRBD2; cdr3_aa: ASSLRLAENTGELF
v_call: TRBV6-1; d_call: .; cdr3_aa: ASSASNGNTIY
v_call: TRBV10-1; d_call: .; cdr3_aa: ASSESPTSPQY
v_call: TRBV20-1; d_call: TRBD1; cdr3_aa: SAQGGTDTQY
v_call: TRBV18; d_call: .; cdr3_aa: ASSPSSGLNQPQH
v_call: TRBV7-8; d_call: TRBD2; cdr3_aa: ASSSVLAGTREQY
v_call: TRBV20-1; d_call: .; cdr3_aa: SASAPEQY
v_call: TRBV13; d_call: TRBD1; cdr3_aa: ASSSGQGRYQPQH
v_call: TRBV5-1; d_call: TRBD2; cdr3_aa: ASSLTLAGDVSYEQY
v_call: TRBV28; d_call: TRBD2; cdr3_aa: ASSQWTSGKGEQY
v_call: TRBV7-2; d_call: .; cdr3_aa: ASTEGQGLGADTQY
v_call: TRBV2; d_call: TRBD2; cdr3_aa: ASSDKRGSGETQY
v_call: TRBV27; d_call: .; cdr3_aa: ASTPDRSLSHEQY
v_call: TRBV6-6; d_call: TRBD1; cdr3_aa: ASSYTRTGGGEKLF
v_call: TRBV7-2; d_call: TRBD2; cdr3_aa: ASSRLGGGGNTQY
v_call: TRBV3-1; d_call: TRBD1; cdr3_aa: ASRRGQGASGELF
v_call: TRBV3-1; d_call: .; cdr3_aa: ASRGVSNTDTQY
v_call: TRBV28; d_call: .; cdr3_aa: ASSTSVRVQETQY
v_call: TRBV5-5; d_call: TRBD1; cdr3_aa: ASSSGTGDGYT
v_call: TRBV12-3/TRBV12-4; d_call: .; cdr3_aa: ASSIRDLEVYEQY
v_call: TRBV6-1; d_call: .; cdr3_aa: ASSADTYTDTQY
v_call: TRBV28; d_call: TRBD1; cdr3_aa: ASSPPRTGVSGELF
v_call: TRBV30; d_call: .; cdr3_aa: AWSDSWVVRSGNTIY
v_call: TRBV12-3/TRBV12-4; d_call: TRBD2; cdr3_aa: ASGPLLRLAASTDTQY
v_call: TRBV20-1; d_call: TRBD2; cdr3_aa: SARDPDAGEYNEQF
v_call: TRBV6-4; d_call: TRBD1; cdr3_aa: ASSDRTGGTEAF
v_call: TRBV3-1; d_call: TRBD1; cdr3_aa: ASSPQGGGVLKAF
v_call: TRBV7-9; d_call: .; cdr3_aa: ASRPSRVENTEAF
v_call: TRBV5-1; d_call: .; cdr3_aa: ASSLGGIDGYT
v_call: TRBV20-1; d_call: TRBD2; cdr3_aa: SATLAGVGELF
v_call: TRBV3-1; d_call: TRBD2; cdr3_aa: ASSQDSGRASGELF
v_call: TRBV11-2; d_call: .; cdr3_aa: ASSLGANTGELF
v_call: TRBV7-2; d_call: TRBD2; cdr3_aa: ASSLARGVAGNEQF
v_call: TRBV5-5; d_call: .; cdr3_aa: ASSLTPGPYGYT
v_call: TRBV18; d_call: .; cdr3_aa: ASSPVRVQYNEQF
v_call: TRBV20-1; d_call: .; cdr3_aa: SARAEGPGSGNTIY
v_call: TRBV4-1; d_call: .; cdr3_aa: ASSQHAPASTEAF
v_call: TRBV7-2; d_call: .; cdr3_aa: ASSPGGRSETQY
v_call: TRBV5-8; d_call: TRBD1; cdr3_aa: ASSLSGTGVEKLF
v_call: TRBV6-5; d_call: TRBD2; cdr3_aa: ASSYKTGTSGTFTDTQY
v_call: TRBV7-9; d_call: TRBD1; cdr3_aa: ASSESGGISTDTQY
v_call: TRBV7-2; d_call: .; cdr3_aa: ASSLTRWAGEQY
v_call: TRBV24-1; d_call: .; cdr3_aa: ATSDFSGNSYNEQF